This passage covers 2 T cell receptor beta chains from one sample sequenced in a study of blood T cell repertoires in COVID-19. Sequencing was performed with immunoSEQ multiplex PCR; in TCRdb, only in-frame clones are kept and a portion is missing. This sample has some 180,000 clones, with over 80% found just once. Input material: peripheral blood. Receptor source: a woman over 75 with COVID-19, enrolled during active disease.

The V and J genes are TRBV13 and TRBJ2-3; D call uncertain. The germline V and J ends were trimmed by 3 bases and 2 bases, with 6 bases remaining between them. Germline CDR1 and CDR2: PRHDT and FYEKMQ (reference sequence). The CDR3 is 13 amino acids. The CDR3, as DNA: TGTGCCAGCAGCTTGCGGCCCACAGATACGCAGTATTTT. Translating gives CASSLRPTDTQYF. The whole variable domain, filled in from reference TRBV13 and TRBJ2-3, reads AAGVIQSPRHLIKEKRETATLKCYPIPRHDTVYWYQQGPGQDPQFLISFYEKMQSDKGSIPDRFSAQQFSDYHSELNMSSLELGDSALYFCASSLRPTDTQYFGPGTRLTVL.

The rearrangement joins TRBV28 to TRBJ2-4, with D perhaps matching TRBD1 (6 bases). V was trimmed by 6 bases and J by 4 bases, leaving 10 bases between them. CDR1 is MDHEN and CDR2 is SYDVKM in the germline V gene. CDR3 length: 13 amino acids. The CDR3 spells CASRVDRKNIQYF. The CDR3 DNA is TGTGCCAGCAGAGTGGACAGAAAAAACATTCAGTACTTC.